The clone carrying this T cell receptor beta chain has only a few counts. The germline V gene encodes CDR1 KGHSH and CDR2 LQKENI. V dropped 3 bases and J dropped 3; count of bases not matched to a gene: 3. This CDR3 has 14 amino acids. The entry originates in a study of T-cell reconstitution after alpha-beta-depleted transplantation in children. Library preparation (for TCRbeta) was performed with unique molecular identifiers. TCRdb re-analysed the PCR reads in MiXCR, keeping a single row per CDR3 protein. This sample has a few hundred thousand distinct CDR3 sequences; 12% occur once, and the top ten carry 4.5% to 6%.

The TCR comes from a human donor who donated a stem cell graft to a child with combined immunodeficiency. V usage is TRBV18 and J usage is TRBJ2-5; 8 bases map to TRBD1. The material was PBMCs from the stem cell graft donor, obtained from the stem cell graft. DNA of the CDR3: TGTGCCAGCTCACCGTTGGACAGGGAAGAGACCCAGTACTTC. Translating gives CASSPLDREETQYF.